The source of this TCR beta chain is a study of technical replicates of blood from a few donors. This CDR3 region has 15 residues. With V trimmed by 5 bases and J by 0 bases, 2 bases remained unmatched. Per the germline V gene, CDR1 is SGHTS and CDR2 is YDEGEE. Some clones are missing from TCRdb's copy, which holds only in-frame ones; the method was immunoSEQ multiplex PCR. The sample holds tens of thousands of clones, roughly 95% seen once. This TCR came from a human donor in good health. The sequenced sample was T cells isolated from PBMCs. The V gene is TRBV5-8, the J gene TRBJ2-1, with TRBD2 matching over 10 bases. The CDR3 region is CASRSGRASYNEQFF. The CDR3 DNA follows: TGTGCCAGCAGAAGCGGGAGGGCCTCCTACAATGAGCAGTTCTTC. Combining the CDR3 with reference TRBV5-8 and TRBJ2-1 gives the whole variable domain EAGVTQSPTHLIKTRGQQATLRCSPISGHTSVYWYQQALGLGLQFLLWYDEGEERNRGNFPPRFSGRQFPNYSSELNVNALELEDSALYLCASRSGRASYNEQFFGPGTRLTVL.